This note documents a single T cell receptor (beta chain) sequence. The method was immunoSEQ multiplex PCR; TCRdb's version includes in-frame clones alone and lacks a portion of them. The sample gives tens of thousands of clones, 80% to 90% of which show up once; roughly 0.95% is in the top ten. This entry is derived from a study of OX40 agonist ivuxolimab in advanced cancers. The germline V and J ends were trimmed by 0 bases and 8 bases, with 15 bases remaining between them. Germline-derived CDR1 and CDR2 are SGDLS and YYNGEE. The length of the CDR3 is 15 residues. This receptor was obtained from an adult with an advanced solid tumor such as melanoma, head and neck, liver or kidney cancer. The chain is built from TRBV9 and TRBJ2-1, with a tentative D call TRBD2 (5 bases). The sequencing used CD4+ or CD8+ T cells sorted from blood, collected in a trial of the OX40 agonist ivuxolimab. CDR3 in amino acids: CASSVVNGLRDEQFF. CDR3 DNA sequence: TGTGCCAGCAGCGTAGTGAACGGACTTAGGGATGAGCAGTTCTTC.